This T cell receptor (beta chain) was identified in a study of OX40 agonist ivuxolimab in advanced cancers. Overall study: The patients got ivuxolimab, which is an agonistic anti-OX40 (CD134) antibody.

TCRdb's table, derived via immunoSEQ multiplex PCR, lists solely in-frame clones and lacks some. The sample carries more than 35,000 clones, more than 85% recorded once. Trimming took 3 bases from V and 7 from J; bases not matched to a gene: 7. CDR1 is SGHRS and CDR2 is YFSETQ in the germline V gene. The CDR3 spans 14 residues. Remarks on this clone: Its antigen is unknown.

Study findings and constraints: Clonal expansion among partial responders at 0.1-3.0 mg/kg ranked near the lowest. There was clonal expansion of CD4+ and CD8+ blood T cells by week 6 at 0.1 to 3.0 mg/kg. Averaged across samples, CD8+ T cells carried more expanded clones than CD4+ did.

This sample comprised CD4+ or CD8+ T cells sorted from blood, obtained in a trial of the OX40 agonist ivuxolimab. The receptor's source is an adult with an advanced solid tumor such as melanoma, head and neck, liver or kidney cancer. The chain carries TRBV5-1 and TRBJ1-1; 9 bases map to TRBD1. The CDR3 spells CASSSEQGADEAFF. The CDR3 DNA reads TGCGCCAGCAGCTCCGAACAGGGGGCGGATGAAGCTTTCTTT.